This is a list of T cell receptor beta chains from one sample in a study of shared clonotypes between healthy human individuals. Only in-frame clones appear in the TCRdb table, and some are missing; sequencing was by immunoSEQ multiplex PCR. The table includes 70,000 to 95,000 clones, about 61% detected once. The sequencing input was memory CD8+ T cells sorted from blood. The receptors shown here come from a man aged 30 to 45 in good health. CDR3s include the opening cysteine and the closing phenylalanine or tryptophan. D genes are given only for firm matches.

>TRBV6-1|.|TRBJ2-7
CASNPGDYEQYF
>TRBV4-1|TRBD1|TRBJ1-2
CASSPIGQGGYGYTF
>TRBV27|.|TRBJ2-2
CASRLVGTGELFF
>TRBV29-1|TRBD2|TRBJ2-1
CSVEGPAGENEQFF
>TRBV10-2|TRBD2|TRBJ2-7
CASSVPGTSLSFGYEQYF
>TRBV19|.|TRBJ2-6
CASSGPRDGTNVLTF
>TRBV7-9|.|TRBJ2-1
CASSPDSSNEQFF
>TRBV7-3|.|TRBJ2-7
CASSLGEGPSRIGEQYF
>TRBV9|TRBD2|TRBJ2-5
CASSVSGSEGETQYF
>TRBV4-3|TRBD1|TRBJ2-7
CASSQWRDRGLYEQYF
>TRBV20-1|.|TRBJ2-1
CSASGIDEQFF
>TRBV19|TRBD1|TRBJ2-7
CASSIDVGQGSYEQYF
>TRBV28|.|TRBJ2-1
CASSTLAFEQFF
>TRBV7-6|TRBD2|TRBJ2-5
CASSSRTSGRDWETQYF
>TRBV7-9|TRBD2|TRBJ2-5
CASSFTGLAGEETQYF
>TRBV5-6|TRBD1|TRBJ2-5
CASSIFGTGLGETQYF
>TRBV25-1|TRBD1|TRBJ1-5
CASSVTGGREQPQHF
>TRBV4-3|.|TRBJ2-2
CASSHLQGTGELFF
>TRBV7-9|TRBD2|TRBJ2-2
CASRPGLAGGTGELFF
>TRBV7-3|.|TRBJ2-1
CASSLTGGEQFF
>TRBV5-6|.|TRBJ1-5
CASSLQDQPQHF
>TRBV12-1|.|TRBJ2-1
CASSFVGLNAAYNEQFF
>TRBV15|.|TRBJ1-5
CATSRESNTGVGNQPQHF
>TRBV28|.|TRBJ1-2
CAISTNYGYTF
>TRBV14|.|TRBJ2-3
CASSQLTRLTADTQYF
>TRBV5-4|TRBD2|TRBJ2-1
CASSTTSGHNEQFF
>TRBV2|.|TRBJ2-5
CASTQKEETQYF